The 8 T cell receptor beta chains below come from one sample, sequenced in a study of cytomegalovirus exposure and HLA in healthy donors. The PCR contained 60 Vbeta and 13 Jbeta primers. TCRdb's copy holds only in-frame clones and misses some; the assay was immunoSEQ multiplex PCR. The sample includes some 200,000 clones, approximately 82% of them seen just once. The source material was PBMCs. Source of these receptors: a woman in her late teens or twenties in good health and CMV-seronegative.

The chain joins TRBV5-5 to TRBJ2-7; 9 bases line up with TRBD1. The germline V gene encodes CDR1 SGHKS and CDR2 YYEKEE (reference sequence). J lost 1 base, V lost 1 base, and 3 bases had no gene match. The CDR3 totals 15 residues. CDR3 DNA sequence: TGTGCCAGCAGCTTGCAACAGGGGGCTTCCTACGAGCAGTACTTC. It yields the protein CASSLQQGASYEQYF.

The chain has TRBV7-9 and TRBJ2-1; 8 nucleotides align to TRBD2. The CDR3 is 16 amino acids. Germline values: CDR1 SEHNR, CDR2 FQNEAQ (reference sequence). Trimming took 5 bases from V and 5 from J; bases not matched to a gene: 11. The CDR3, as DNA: TGTGCCAGCAGCCCCCTATGGGGCGGGGGGAACAATGAGCAGTTCTTC. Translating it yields CASSPLWGGGNNEQFF. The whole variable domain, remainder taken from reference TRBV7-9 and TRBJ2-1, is DTGVSQNPRHKITKRGQNVTFRCDPISEHNRLYWYRQTLGQGPEFLTYFQNEAQLEKSRLLSDRFSAERPKGSFSTLEIQRTEQGDSAMYLCASSPLWGGGNNEQFFGPGTRLTVL.

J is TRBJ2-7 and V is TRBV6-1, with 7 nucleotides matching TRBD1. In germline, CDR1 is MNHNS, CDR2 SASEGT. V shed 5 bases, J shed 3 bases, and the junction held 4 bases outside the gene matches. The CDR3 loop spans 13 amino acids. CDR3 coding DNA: TGTGCCAGCAGTCCTGGACAGGTCTACGAGCAGTACTTC. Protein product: CASSPGQVYEQYF.

CDR3 in amino acids: CASSLAGQSSGNTIYF. Written as DNA, the CDR3 is TGTGCCAGCTCACTCGCGGGACAGAGCTCTGGAAACACCATATATTTT. The chain carries TRBV18 and TRBJ1-3, with TRBD1 matching over 7 bases. Germline CDR1 and CDR2: KGHSH and LQKENI. The CDR3 has 16 amino acids. V lost 4 bases, J lost 0 bases, and 6 bases stayed unmatched. Variable domain in full (rest from reference TRBV18 and TRBJ1-3): NAGVMQNPRHLVRRRGQEARLRCSPMKGHSHVYWYRQLPEEGLKFMVYLQKENIIDESGMPKERFSAEFPKEGPSILRIQQVVRGDSAAYFCASSLAGQSSGNTIYFGEGSWLTVV.

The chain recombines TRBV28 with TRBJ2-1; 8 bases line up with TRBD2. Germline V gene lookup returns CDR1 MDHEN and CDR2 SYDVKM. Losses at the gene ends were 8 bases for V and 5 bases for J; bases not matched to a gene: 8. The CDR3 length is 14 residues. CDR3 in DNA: TGTGCCAGCTCTATTAGCGGGATTAACAATGAGCAGTTCTTC. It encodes CASSISGINNEQFF.

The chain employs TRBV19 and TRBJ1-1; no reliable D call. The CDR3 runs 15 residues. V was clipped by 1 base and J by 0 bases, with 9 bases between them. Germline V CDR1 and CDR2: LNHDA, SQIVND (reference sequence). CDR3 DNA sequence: TGTGCCAGTAGTATAGCAGGCAGCTTGAACACTGAAGCTTTCTTT. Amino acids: CASSIAGSLNTEAFF. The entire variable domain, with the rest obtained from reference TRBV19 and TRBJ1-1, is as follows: DGGITQSPKYLFRKEGQNVTLSCEQNLNHDAMYWYRQDPGQGLRLIYYSQIVNDFQKGDIAEGYSVSREKKESFPLTVTSAQKNPTAFYLCASSIAGSLNTEAFFGQGTRLTVV.

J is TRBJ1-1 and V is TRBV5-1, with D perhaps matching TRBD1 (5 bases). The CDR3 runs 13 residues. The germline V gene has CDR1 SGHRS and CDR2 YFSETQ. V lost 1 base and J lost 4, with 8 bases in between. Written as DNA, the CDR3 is TGCGCCAGCAGCTTGTTAGGGGCCACTGAAGCTTTCTTT. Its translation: CASSLLGATEAFF.

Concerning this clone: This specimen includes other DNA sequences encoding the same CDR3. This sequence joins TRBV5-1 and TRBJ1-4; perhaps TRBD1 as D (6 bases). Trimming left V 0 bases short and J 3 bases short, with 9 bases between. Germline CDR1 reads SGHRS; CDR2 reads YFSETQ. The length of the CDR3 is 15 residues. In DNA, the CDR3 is TGCGCCAGCAGCTTGGAAGGGGGACCTAATGAAAAACTGTTTTTT. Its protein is CASSLEGGPNEKLFF.